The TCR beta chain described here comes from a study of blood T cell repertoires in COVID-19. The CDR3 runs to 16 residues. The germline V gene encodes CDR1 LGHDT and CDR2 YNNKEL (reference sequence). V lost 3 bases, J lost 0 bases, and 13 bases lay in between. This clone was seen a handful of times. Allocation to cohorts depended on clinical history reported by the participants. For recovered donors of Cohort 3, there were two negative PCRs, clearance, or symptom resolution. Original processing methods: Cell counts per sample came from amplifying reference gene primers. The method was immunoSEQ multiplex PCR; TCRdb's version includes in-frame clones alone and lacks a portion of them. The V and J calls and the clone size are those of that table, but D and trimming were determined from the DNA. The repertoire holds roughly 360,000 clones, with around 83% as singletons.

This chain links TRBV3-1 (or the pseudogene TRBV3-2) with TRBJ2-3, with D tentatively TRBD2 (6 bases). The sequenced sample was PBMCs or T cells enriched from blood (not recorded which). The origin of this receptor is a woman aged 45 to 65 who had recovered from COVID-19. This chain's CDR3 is CASSQKAGSSTDTQYF. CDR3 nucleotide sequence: TGTGCCAGCAGCCAGAAAGCGGGTTCTAGCACAGATACGCAGTATTTT.